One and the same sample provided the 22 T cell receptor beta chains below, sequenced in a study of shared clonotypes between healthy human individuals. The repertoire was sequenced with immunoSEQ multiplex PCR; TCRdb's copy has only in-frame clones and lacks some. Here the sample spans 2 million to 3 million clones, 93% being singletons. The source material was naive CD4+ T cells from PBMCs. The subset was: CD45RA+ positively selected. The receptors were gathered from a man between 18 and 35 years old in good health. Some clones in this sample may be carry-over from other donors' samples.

The CDR3 DNA reads TGCGCCAGCAGCCGAAACAGGGGAACTGAAGCTTTCTTT. Its protein is CASSRNRGTEAFF. The chain recombines TRBV10-1 with TRBJ1-1, with 7 bases that match TRBD1. The germline CDR1 and CDR2 sequences are WNHNN and SYGVQD (reference sequence). The ends lost 6 bases at V and 5 bases at J; junction bases unmatched: 6. CDR3 length: 13 residues.

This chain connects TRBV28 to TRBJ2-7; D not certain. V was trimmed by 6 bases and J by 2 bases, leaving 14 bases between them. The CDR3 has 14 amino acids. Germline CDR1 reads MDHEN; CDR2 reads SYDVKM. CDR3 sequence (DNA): TGTGCCAGCAGCCGCCGAACTGTCGCCTACGAGCAGTACTTC. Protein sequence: CASSRRTVAYEQYF.

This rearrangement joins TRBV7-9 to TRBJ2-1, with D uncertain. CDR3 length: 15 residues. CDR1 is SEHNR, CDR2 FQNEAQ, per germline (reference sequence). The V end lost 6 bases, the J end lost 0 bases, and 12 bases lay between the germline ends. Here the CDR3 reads CASRQAGSSYNEQFF. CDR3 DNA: TGTGCCAGCAGGCAGGCAGGCAGCTCCTACAATGAGCAGTTCTTC.

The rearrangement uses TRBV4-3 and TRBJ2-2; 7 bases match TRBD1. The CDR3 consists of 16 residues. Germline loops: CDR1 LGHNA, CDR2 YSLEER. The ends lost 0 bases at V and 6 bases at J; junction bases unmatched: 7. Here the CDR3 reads CASSQDAGTVAGELFF. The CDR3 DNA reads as TGCGCCAGCAGCCAAGACGCCGGGACAGTCGCCGGGGAGCTGTTTTTT.

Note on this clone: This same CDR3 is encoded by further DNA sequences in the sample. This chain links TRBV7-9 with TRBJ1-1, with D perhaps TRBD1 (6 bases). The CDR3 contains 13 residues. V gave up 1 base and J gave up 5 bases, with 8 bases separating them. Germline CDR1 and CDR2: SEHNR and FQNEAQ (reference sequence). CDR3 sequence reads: CASSLVQGTEAFF. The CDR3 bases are TGTGCCAGCAGCTTAGTTCAGGGGACTGAAGCTTTCTTT.

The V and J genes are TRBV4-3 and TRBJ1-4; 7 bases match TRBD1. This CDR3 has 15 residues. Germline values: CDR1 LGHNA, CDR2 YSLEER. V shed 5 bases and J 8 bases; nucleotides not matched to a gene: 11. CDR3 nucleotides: TGCGCCAGCAGCGCAAGTACAGGGGTGGGAGAAAAACTGTTTTTT. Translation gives CASSASTGVGEKLFF.

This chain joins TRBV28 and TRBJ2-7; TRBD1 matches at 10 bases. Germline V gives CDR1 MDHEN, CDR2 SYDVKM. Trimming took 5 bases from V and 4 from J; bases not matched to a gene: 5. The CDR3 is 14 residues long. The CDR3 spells CASSPGQGVYEQYF. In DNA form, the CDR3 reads TGTGCCAGCAGTCCCGGACAGGGGGTGTACGAGCAGTACTTC.

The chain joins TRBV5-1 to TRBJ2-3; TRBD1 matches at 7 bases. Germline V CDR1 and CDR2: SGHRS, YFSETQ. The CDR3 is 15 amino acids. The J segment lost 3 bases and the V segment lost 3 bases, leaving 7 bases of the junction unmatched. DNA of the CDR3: TGCGCCAGCAGCTCCTCCGGGACAGCGACAGATACGCAGTATTTT. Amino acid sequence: CASSSSGTATDTQYF.

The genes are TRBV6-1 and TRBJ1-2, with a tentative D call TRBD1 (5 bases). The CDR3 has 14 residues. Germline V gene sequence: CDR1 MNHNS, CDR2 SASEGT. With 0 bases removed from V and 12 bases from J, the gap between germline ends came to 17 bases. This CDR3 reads CASSEAGTGRSNTF. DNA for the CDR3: TGTGCCAGCAGTGAAGCGGGGACGGGCCGGAGTAACACCTTC.

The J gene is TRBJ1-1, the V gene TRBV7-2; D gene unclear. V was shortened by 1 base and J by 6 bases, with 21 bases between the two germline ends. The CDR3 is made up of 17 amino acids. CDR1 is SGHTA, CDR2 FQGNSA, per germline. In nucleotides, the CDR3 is TGTGCCAGCAGCTTAGTTTCACCAGGAACAGTAGGCTCTGAAGCTTTCTTT. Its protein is CASSLVSPGTVGSEAFF.

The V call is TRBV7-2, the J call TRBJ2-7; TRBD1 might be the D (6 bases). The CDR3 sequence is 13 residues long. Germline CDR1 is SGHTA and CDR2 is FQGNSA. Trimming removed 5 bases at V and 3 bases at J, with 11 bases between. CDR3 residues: CASSHGQIYEQYF. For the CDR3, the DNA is TGTGCCAGCAGCCATGGACAGATCTACGAGCAGTACTTC.

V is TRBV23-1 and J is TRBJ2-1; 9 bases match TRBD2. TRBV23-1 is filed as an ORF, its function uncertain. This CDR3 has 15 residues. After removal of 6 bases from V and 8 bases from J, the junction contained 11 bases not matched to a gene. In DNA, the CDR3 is TGCGCCAGCAGCCCCATAGCGGGAGATTGCGATGAGCAGTTCTTC. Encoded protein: CASSPIAGDCDEQFF.

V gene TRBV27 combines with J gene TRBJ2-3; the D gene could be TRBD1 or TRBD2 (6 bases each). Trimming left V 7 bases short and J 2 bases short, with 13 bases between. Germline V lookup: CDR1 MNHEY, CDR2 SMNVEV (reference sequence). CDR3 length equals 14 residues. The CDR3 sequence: CASTYWGATDTQYF. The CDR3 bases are TGTGCCAGCACTTACTGGGGGGCCACAGATACGCAGTATTTT.

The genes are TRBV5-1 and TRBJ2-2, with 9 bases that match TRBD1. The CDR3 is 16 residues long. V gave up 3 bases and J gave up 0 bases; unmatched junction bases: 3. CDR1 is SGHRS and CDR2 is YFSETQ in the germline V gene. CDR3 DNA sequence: TGCGCCAGCAGCTATCGGGACAGGGCGAACACCGGGGAGCTGTTTTTT. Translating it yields CASSYRDRANTGELFF.

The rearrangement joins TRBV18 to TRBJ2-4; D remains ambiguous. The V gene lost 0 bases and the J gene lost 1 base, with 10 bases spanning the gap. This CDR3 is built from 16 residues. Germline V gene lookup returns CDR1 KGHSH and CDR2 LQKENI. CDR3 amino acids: CASSPPGGAAKNIQYF. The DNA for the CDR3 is TGTGCCAGCTCACCACCGGGCGGAGCCGCCAAAAACATTCAGTACTTC.

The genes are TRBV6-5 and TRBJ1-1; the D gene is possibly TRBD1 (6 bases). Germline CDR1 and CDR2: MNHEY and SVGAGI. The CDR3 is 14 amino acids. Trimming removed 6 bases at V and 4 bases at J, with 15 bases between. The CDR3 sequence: CASSRARGSTEAFF. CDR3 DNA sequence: TGTGCCAGCAGCAGAGCAAGGGGGAGCACTGAAGCTTTCTTT.

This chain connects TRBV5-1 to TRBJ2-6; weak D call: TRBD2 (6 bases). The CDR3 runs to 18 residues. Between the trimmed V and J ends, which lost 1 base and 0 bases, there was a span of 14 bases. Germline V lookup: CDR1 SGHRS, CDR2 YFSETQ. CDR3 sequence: CASSLRRGQNSGANVLTF. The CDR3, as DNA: TGCGCCAGCAGCTTGCGGCGGGGCCAAAACTCTGGGGCCAACGTCCTGACTTTC.

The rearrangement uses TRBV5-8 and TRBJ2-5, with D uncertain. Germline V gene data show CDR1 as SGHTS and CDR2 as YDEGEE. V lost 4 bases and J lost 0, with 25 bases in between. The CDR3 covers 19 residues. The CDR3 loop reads CASSQGRSALSPYQETQYF. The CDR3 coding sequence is TGTGCCAGCAGCCAAGGGCGATCAGCGTTAAGTCCGTACCAAGAGACCCAGTACTTC.

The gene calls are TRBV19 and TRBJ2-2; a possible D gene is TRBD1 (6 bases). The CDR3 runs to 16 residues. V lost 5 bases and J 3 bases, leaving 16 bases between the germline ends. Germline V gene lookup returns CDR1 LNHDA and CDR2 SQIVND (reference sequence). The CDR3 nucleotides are TGTGCCAGTAGTCCCCTAGGGGGACAATACACCGGGGAGCTGTTTTTT. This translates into CASSPLGGQYTGELFF.

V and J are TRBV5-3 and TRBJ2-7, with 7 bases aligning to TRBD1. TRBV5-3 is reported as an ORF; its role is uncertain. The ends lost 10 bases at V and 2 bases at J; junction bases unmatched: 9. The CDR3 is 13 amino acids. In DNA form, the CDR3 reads TGTGCCCAAAGGGCTGGACAGGCCTACGAGCAGTACTTC. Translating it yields CAQRAGQAYEQYF.

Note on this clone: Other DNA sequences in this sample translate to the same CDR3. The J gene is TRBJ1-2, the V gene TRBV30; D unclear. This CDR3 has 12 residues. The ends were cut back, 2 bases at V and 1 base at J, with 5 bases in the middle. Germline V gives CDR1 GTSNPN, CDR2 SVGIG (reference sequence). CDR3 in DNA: TGTGCCTGGAGTAGGATTAACTATGGCTACACCTTC. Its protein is CAWSRINYGYTF. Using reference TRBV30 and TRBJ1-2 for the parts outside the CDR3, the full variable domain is SQTIHQWPATLVQPVGSPLSLECTVEGTSNPNLYWYRQAAGRGLQLLFYSVGIGQISSEVPQNLSASRPQDRQFILSSKKLLLSDSGFYLCAWSRINYGYTFGSGTRLTVV.

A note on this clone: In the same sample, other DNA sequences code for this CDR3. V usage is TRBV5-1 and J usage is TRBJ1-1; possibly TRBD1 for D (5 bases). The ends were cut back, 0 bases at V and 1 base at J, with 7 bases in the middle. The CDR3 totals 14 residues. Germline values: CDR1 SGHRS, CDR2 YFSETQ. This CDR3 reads CASSLAGGNTEAFF. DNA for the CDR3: TGCGCCAGCAGCTTGGCTGGGGGGAACACTGAAGCTTTCTTT.